This T cell receptor beta chain was found in a study of CD8 T cells in Susac syndrome. CD8+ and CD4+ T cells taken from blood had their TCR beta sequenced. Reverse transcription of about 0.45 to 1 ug RNA was carried out with random hexamers. By means of immunoSEQ multiplex PCR, TCR beta CDR3 spanning 54 Vbeta and 13 Jbeta underwent amplification. TCRdb analysed the immunoSEQ multiplex PCR reads with MiXCR anew, one entry per CDR3 protein. Here the sample spans more than 130,000 distinct CDR3 sequences, around 94% being singletons. Input material: CD8+ T cells from PBMCs. The source is a human donor in good health.

The CDR3 spells CASSQPSGFHQETQYF. DNA for the CDR3: TGTGCCAGCAGTCAACCAAGCGGGTTTCACCAAGAGACCCAGTACTTC. This chain joins TRBV28 and TRBJ2-5; D possibly corresponds to TRBD2 (6 bases). The CDR3 has 16 residues. Between the trimmed V and J ends, which lost 5 bases and 0 bases, there was a span of 16 bases. CDR1 is MDHEN and CDR2 is SYDVKM in the germline V gene.